A selection of T cell receptor beta chains follows, all from one sample in a study of CD8 T cells in ankylosing spondylitis. Each CDR3 protein gets one entry after TCRdb re-called the 5' RACE reads with MiXCR. The sample yields more than 600,000 distinct CDR3 sequences, 15% to 20% seen once. Material: blood, either unsorted or a sorted T cell fraction (not recorded which). All receptors derive from a male donor with ankylosing spondylitis. The CDR3 runs from the conserved cysteine through the conserved F or W. The D gene is left open where the match is weak. Clone size is not always given. Where it is, it says once, few, many or a class for expanded clones.

cdr3_aa	cdr3_nt	j_call	d_call	v_call	clone_size
CASSPGTSGGRNEQFF	TGTGCCAGCAGCCCCGGGACTAGCGGGGGTAGGAATGAGCAGTTCTTC	TRBJ2-1	TRBD2	TRBV9	-
CSARPNGGTVYNEQFF	TGCAGTGCTAGACCCAATGGAGGGACCGTTTACAATGAGCAGTTCTTC	TRBJ2-1	-	TRBV20-1	-
CAISGTGLNTEAFF	TGTGCCATCAGTGGGACAGGGCTGAACACTGAAGCTTTCTTT	TRBJ1-1	TRBD1	TRBV10-3	-
CASSEVAQNYGYTF	TGTGCCAGCAGTGAAGTTGCACAGAACTATGGCTACACCTTC	TRBJ1-2	-	TRBV6-1	-
CASNPLGGNTEAFF	TGTGCCAGCAACCCTCTAGGGGGGAACACTGAAGCTTTCTTT	TRBJ1-1	-	TRBV12-3/TRBV12-4	few
CASSLTGTGVEQYF	TGTGCCAGCAGTTTAACCGGGACAGGGGTCGAGCAGTACTTC	TRBJ2-7	TRBD1	TRBV28	-
CASSPGTGGAGQPQHF	TGTGCCAGCAGTCCCGGAACAGGGGGCGCCGGGCAGCCCCAGCATTTT	TRBJ1-5	TRBD1	TRBV6-2/TRBV6-3	-
CASSQVETSANEQFF	TGTGCCAGCAGCCAAGTGGAGACTAGTGCCAATGAGCAGTTCTTC	TRBJ2-1	-	TRBV4-2	-
CASSLSGDSEQFF	TGTGCCAGCAGCTTATCGGGAGACAGTGAGCAGTTCTTC	TRBJ2-1	-	TRBV7-2	few
CASRGPGATNEKLFF	TGTGCCAGCAGAGGACCGGGCGCAACTAATGAAAAACTGTTTTTT	TRBJ1-4	-	TRBV12-3/TRBV12-4	few
CASSLNLDEQFF	TGTGCCAGCAGTTTAAATTTGGATGAGCAGTTCTTC	TRBJ2-1	-	TRBV12-3/TRBV12-4	few
CSANRLANGHNEQFF	TGCAGTGCTAACCGACTAGCGAATGGCCACAATGAGCAGTTCTTC	TRBJ2-1	TRBD2	TRBV20-1	-
CASSPTGPETQYF	TGTGCCAGCAGCCCGACGGGCCCAGAGACCCAGTACTTC	TRBJ2-5	-	TRBV7-3	-
CASSQTTGDNEQFF	TGCGCCAGCAGCCAAACAACAGGGGACAATGAGCAGTTCTTC	TRBJ2-1	TRBD1	TRBV4-1	-
CASSLVGSSQTGELFF	TGTGCCAGTAGTTTGGTAGGGAGTTCACAGACCGGGGAGCTGTTTTTT	TRBJ2-2	-	TRBV19	-
CASSVGGTGTAGELFF	TGTGCCAGCAGCGTAGGCGGGACAGGGACAGCCGGGGAGCTGTTTTTT	TRBJ2-2	TRBD1	TRBV9	few
CASSQGIGRAYEQYF	TGCGCCAGCAGCCAAGGGATAGGCAGGGCCTACGAGCAGTACTTC	TRBJ2-7	-	TRBV4-3	few
CASSLDPLAGPTDTQYF	TGCGCCAGCAGCTTGGACCCCCTAGCGGGGCCTACAGATACGCAGTATTTT	TRBJ2-3	TRBD2	TRBV5-1	few
CSARLTGGAGELFF	TGCAGTGCTAGATTGACAGGGGGTGCCGGGGAGCTGTTTTTT	TRBJ2-2	TRBD1	TRBV20-1	-
CASSQRALAGAYNEQFF	TGTGCCAGCAGCCAAAGGGCCCTAGCGGGGGCTTACAATGAGCAGTTCTTC	TRBJ2-1	TRBD2	TRBV3-1	-
CATTPGRDPETQYF	TGTGCCACCACCCCGGGCCGAGATCCGGAGACCCAGTACTTC	TRBJ2-5	-	TRBV24-1	-
CSALRTEPPLHF	TGCAGTGCTTTACGGACGGAACCACCCCTCCACTTT	TRBJ1-6	-	TRBV20-1	-
CASSFFTSGDYNEQFF	TGTGCCAGCAGTTTTTTCACTAGCGGGGACTACAATGAGCAGTTCTTC	TRBJ2-1	TRBD2	TRBV28	-
CASSYSGQGEIANYGYTF	TGTGCCAGCAGTTACTCGGGACAGGGGGAGATAGCTAACTATGGCTACACCTTC	TRBJ1-2	TRBD1	TRBV6-5	-
CASSLDSDSNQPQHF	TGCGCCAGCAGCTTGGACAGCGATAGCAATCAGCCCCAGCATTTT	TRBJ1-5	-	TRBV5-1	many
CASSLSRILGTDTQYF	TGTGCCAGCAGCCTCTCCCGGATTCTGGGCACAGATACGCAGTATTTT	TRBJ2-3	-	TRBV4-2	few